This TCR beta chain was captured by sequencing in a study of blood T cell repertoires in COVID-19 (TCRdb year 2020). With regard to the full study: Collaborator samples came from the United States, Italy and Spain and covered acute and convalescent phases of COVID-19. The material from the prospective study consisted of cDNA or gDNA derived from T cells, B-cell-depleted T cells, or PBMCs. Deeply sampled blood TCRbeta repertoires from subjects exposed to, actively infected with, or recovered from COVID-19 were included in the dataset. The repertoires were released in a freely available public database intended as a resource for research on the immune response to SARS-CoV-2. Samples came from the ongoing ImmuneRACE study (first 160 participants) plus 1,254 subjects from 6 global collaborators. Sample metadata almost always included a de-identified subject ID, COVID-19 status, age in years and sex. Where HLA class I and class II types were available, the types were taken from metadata supplied by the sample provider, not from assay-based typing. Overall results and qualifications from the work: The quantity of clinical and demographic metadata differed by source and by participant and was supplied without curation.

Counted from cysteine to phenylalanine, this CDR3 has 16 amino acids. Only CDR3 DNA is held: 48 bases, read in frame from base 1. The V end loses 3 bases and the J end loses 3 bases, and a stretch of 17 bases separates them. The germline V gene yields MDHEN for CDR1 and SYDVKM for CDR2. One collaborating source in Seattle enrolled patients while the patients were actively infected and followed the patients over time throughout the course of disease. Collaborating institutions collected whole blood in K2EDTA tubes following their own protocols. For TCRbeta analysis, collaborator samples were shipped as frozen whole blood, as isolated PBMCs, or as DNA extracted from either sample type. The immunoSEQ Assay, a bias-controlled multiplex PCR, was used to amplify TCRbeta CDR3 regions from genomic DNA. The paper's data handling went like this. Nucleated cell counts per sample were estimated from amplification of reference gene primers within the assay. Sequence reads were collapsed and filtered to measure the absolute abundance of every unique TCRbeta CDR3 rearrangement. Productive Simpson clonality was computed per sample as the square root of Simpson's diversity index over productive rearrangements. Entries here come from immuneACCESS through TCRdb and include only in-frame sequences with V and J called. Some clones fail to appear in such tables; in the studies checked, an unresolved V gene covers under half of the shortfall, and the cause of the remainder is unknown. V, J and clone size reflect that table, while D and trimming were determined from the DNA. A total of about 440,000 clones appear in this sample, approximately 88% of them only once. The biggest ten clones account for 10% to 15% of the sample.

As regards this clone: No cognate antigen has been identified for it. No clone much larger than this one lies a single base away; base qualities are absent.

The specimen sequenced was peripheral blood. The TCR comes from a woman in her forties or fifties with COVID-19, enrolled during active disease. The V gene is TRBV28 and the J gene is TRBJ2-5; matching of 5 bases hints at TRBD1 as the D gene. The nucleotide sequence is TGTGCCAGCAGTTTTGGTCCGGAACAGGTAAAAGAGACCCAGTACTTC. Its protein is CASSFGPEQVKETQYF.